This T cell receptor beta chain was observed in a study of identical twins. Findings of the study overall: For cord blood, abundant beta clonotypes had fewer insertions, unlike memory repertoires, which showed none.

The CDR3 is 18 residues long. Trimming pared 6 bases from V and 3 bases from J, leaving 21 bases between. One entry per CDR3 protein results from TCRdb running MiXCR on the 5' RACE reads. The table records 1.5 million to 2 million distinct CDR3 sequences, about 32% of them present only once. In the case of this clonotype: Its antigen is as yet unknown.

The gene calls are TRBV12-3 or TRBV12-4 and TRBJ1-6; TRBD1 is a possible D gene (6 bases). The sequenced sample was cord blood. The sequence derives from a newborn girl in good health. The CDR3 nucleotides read TGTGCCAGCAGGCGTTCGACAGGAATCCATGACTATAATTCACCCCTCCACTTT. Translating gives CASRRSTGIHDYNSPLHF.